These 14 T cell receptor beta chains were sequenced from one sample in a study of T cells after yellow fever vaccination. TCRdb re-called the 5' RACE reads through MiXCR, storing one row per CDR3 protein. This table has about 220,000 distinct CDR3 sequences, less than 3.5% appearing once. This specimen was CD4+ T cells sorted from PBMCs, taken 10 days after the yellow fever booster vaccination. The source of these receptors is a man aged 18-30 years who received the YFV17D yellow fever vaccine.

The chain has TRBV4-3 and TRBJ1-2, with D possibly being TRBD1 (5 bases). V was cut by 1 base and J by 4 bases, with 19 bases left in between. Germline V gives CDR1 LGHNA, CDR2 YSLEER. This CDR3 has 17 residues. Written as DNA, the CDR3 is TGCGCCAGCAGCCAAGGAGGGTCCGGGGGTCAGATCTATGGCTACACCTTC. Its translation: CASSQGGSGGQIYGYTF.

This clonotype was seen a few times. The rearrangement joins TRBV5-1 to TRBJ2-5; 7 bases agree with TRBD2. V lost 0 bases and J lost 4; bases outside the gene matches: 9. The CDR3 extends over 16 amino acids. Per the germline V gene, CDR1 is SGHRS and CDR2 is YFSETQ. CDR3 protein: CASSLVGGNEVETQYF. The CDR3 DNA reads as TGCGCCAGCAGCTTGGTCGGGGGGAATGAGGTAGAGACCCAGTACTTC.

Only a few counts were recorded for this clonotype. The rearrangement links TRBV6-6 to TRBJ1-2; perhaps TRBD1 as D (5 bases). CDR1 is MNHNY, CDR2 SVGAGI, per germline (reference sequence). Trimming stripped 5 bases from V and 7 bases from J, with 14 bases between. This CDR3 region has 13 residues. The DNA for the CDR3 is TGTGCCAGCAGTCTCAGTGGGGCAATTGGCTACACCTTC. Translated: CASSLSGAIGYTF.

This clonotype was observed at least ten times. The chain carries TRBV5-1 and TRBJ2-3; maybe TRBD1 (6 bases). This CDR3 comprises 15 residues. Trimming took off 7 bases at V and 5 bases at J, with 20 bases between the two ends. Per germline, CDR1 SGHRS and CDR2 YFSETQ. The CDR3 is CASQTGLGLKDTQYF. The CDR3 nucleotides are TGCGCCAGCCAAACAGGGCTAGGATTGAAAGATACGCAGTATTTT. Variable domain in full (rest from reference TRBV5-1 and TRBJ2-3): KAGVTQTPRYLIKTRGQQVTLSCSPISGHRSVSWYQQTPGQGLQFLFEYFSETQRNKGNFPGRFSGRQFSNSRSEMNVSTLELGDSALYLCASQTGLGLKDTQYFGPGTRLTVL.

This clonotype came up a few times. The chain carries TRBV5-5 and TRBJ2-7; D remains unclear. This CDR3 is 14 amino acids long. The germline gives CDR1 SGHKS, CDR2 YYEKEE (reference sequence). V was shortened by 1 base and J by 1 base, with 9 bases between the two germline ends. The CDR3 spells CASSLLSASYEQYV. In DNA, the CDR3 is TGTGCCAGCAGCTTGTTGTCTGCATCCTACGAGCAGTACGTC.

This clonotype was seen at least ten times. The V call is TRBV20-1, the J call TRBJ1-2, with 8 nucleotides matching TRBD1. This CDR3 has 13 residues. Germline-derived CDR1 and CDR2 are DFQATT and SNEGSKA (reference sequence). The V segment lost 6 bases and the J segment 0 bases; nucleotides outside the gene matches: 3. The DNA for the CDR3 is TGCAGTGCGATGGACAGGGCTAACTATGGCTACACCTTC. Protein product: CSAMDRANYGYTF.

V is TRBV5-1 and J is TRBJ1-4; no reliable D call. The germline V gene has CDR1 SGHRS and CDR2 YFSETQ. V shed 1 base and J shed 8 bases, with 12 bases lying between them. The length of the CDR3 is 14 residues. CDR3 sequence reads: CASSLQFREEKLFF. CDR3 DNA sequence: TGCGCCAGCAGCTTGCAATTCCGGGAGGAAAAACTGTTTTTT.

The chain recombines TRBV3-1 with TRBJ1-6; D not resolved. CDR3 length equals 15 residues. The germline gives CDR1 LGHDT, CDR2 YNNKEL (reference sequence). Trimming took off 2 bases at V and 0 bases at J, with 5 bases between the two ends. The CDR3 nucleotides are TGTGCCAGCAGCCAAACGGGCTCCTATAATTCACCCCTCCACTTT. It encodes CASSQTGSYNSPLHF.

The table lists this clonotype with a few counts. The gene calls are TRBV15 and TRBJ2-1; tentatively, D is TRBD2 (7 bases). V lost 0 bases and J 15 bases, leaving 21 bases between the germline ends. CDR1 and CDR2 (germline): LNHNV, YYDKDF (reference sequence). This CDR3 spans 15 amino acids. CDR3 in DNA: TGTGCCACCAGCAGAGATCAGGTCGGGGGGCTGGGGTCGTTCTTC. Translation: CATSRDQVGGLGSFF.

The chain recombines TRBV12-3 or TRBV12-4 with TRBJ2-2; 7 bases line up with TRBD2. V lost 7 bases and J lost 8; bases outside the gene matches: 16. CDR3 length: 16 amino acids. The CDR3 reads CASNTLLGGSSGELFF. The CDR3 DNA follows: TGTGCCAGCAACACCTTGCTCGGGGGGAGCTCTGGGGAGCTGTTTTTT.

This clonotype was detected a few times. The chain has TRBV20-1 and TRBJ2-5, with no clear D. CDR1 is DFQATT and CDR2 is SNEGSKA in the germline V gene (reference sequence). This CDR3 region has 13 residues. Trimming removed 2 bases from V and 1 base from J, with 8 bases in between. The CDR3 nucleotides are TGCAGTGCTAGACTCCACGGCCAAGAGACCCAGTACTTC. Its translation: CSARLHGQETQYF.

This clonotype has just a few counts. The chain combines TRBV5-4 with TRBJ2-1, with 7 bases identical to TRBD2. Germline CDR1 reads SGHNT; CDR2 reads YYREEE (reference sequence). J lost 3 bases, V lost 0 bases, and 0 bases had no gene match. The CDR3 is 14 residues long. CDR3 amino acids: CASSLVAGYNEQFF. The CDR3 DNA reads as TGTGCCAGCAGCTTGGTAGCGGGCTACAATGAGCAGTTCTTC.

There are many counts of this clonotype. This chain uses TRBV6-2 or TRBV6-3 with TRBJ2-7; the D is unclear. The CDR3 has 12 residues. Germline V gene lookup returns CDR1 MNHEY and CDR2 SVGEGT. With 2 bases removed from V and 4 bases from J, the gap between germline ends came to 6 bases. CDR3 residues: CASSYRDYEQYV. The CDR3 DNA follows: TGTGCCAGCAGTTACAGGGATTACGAGCAGTACGTC.

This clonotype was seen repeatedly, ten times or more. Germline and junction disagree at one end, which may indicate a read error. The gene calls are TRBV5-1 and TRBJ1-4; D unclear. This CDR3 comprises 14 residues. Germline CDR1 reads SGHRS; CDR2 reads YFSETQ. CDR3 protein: CASSLAGTNEKLFF. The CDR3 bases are TGTGCCAGCAGCTTGGCGGGAACTAATGAAAAACTGTTTTTT.